Listed here are 2 T cell receptor beta chains from one sample, sequenced in a study of blood T cells in healthy people across ages. A sample-barcoded 5' primer and a J-beta primer mix were used in a second PCR of roughly 7 to 11 cycles. TCRdb fed the 5' RACE reads into MiXCR, producing one record per CDR3 protein. This table has nearly 800,000 distinct CDR3 sequences, approximately 25% appearing once. Separately, the same data were catalogued under a study of T cells of mothers and their children.

Sample: blood. These receptors came from a boy aged 5-17 years in good health.

The rearrangement links TRBV7-9 to TRBJ2-5, with D possibly TRBD2 on 7 matching bases. The J call may be wrong; the DNA end is better matched by TRBJ2-1. The CDR3 totals 16 residues. Germline loops: CDR1 SEHNR, CDR2 FQNEAQ (reference sequence). The chain's CDR3 is CASSLAGGGSLNEQFF. Here the CDR3 DNA reads TGTGCCAGCAGCTTAGCCGGCGGGGGCAGTCTCAATGAGCAGTTCTTC.

The chain is built from TRBV13 and TRBJ1-4, with D uncertain. Germline-derived CDR1 and CDR2 are PRHDT and FYEKMQ (reference sequence). This CDR3 is built from 14 residues. Trimming pared 2 bases from V and 3 bases from J, leaving 7 bases between. The CDR3: CASSLRTPNEKLFF. DNA of the CDR3: TGTGCCAGCAGCTTACGCACACCTAATGAAAAACTGTTTTTT.